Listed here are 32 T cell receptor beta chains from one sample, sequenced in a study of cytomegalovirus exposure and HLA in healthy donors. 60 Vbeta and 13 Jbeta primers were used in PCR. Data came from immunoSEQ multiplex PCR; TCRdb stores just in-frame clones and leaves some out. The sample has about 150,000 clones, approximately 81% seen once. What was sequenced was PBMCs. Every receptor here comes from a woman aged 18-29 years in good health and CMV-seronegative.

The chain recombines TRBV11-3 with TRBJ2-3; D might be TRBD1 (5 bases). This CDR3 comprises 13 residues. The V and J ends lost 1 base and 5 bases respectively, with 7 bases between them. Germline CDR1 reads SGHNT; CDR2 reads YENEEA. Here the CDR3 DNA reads TGTGCCAGCAGCTTAGTTAGGGGAGATACGCAGTATTTT. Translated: CASSLVRGDTQYF.

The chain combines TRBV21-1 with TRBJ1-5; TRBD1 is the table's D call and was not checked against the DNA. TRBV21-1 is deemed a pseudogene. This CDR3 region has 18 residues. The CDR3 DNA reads TGTGCCAGCAGCAAAGCCTTAGGTTGTGACAGGGGATATCAGCCCCAGCATTTT. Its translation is CASSKALGCDRGYQPQHF.

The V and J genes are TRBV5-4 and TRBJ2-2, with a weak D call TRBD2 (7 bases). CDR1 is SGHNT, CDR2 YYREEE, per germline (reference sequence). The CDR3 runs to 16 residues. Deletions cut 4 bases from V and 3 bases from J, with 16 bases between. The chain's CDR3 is CASSPGGQKDTGELFF. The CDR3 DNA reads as TGTGCCAGCAGCCCCGGGGGGCAGAAAGACACCGGGGAGCTGTTTTTT. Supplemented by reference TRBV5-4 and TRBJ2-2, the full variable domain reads ETGVTQSPTHLIKTRGQQVTLRCSSQSGHNTVSWYQQALGQGPQFIFQYYREEENGRGNFPPRFSGLQFPNYSSELNVNALELDDSALYLCASSPGGQKDTGELFFGEGSRLTVL.

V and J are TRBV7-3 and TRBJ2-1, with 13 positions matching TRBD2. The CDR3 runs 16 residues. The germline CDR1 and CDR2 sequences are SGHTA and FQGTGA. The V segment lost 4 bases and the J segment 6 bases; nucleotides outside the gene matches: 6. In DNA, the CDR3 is TGTGCCAGCAGCTGGGGACTAGCGGGAAGGGCCAATGAGCAGTTCTTC. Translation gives CASSWGLAGRANEQFF.

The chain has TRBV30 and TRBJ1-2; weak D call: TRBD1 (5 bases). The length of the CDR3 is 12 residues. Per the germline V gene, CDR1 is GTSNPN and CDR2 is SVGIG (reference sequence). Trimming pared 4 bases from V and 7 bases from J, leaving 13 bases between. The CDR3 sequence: CAWKIREGGYTF. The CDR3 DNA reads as TGTGCCTGGAAAATCAGGGAGGGTGGCTACACCTTC.

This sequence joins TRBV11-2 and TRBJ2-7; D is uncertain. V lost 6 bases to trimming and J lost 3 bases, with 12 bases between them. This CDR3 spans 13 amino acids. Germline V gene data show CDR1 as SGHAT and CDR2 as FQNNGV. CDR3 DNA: TGTGCCAGCAGTTTCTCGGGTGGCTACGAGCAGTACTTC. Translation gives CASSFSGGYEQYF.

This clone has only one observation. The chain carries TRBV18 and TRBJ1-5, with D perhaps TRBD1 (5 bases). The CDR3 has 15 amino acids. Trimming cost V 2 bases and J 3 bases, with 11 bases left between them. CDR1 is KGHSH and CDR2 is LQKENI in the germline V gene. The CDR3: CASSPGPGNNQPQHF. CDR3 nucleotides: TGTGCCAGCTCACCAGGCCCAGGGAACAATCAGCCCCAGCATTTT.

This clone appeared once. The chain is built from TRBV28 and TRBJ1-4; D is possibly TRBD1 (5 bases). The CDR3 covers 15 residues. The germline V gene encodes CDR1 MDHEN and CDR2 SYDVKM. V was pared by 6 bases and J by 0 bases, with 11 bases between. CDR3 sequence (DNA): TGTGCCAGCAGACCCAGGGATCCAACTAATGAAAAACTGTTTTTT. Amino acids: CASRPRDPTNEKLFF.

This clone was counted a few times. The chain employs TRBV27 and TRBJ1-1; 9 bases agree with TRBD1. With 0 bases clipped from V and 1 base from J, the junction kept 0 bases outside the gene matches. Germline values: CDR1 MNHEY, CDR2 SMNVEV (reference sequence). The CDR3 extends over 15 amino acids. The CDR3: CASSLSDRGNTEAFF. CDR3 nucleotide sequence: TGTGCCAGCAGTTTATCGGACAGGGGGAACACTGAAGCTTTCTTT.

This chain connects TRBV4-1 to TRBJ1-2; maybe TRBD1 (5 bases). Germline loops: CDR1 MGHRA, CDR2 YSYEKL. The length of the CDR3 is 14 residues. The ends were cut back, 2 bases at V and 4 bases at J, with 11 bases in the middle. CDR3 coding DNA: TGCGCCAGCAGCCAACTGGAGGGGATCTATGGCTACACCTTC. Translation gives CASSQLEGIYGYTF.

The CDR3 DNA reads as TGTGCCAGCAGCTTAGTTGGGGTGACTAGCGGGACTAGAGATACGCAGTATTTT. Translating it yields CASSLVGVTSGTRDTQYF. The chain uses TRBV7-9 and TRBJ2-3; 11 nucleotides line up with TRBD2. The V gene's germline CDR1 is SEHNR and CDR2 FQNEAQ (reference sequence). CDR3 size: 18 residues. V dropped 1 base and J dropped 5; count of bases not matched to a gene: 11. Using reference TRBV7-9 and TRBJ2-3 for the parts outside the CDR3, the full variable domain is DTGVSQNPRHKITKRGQNVTFRCDPISEHNRLYWYRQTLGQGPEFLTYFQNEAQLEKSRLLSDRFSAERPKGSFSTLEIQRTEQGDSAMYLCASSLVGVTSGTRDTQYFGPGTRLTVL.

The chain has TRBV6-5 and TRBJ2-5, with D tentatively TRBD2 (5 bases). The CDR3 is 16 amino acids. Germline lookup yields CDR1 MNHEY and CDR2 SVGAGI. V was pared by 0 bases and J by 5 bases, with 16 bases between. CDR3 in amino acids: CASSYSRLPWRETQYF. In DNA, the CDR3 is TGTGCCAGCAGTTACTCACGGCTACCGTGGAGGGAGACCCAGTACTTC.

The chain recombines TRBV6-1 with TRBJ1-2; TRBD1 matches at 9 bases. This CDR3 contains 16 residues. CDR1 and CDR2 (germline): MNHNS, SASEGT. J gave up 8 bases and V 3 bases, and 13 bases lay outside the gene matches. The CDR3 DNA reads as TGTGCCAGCAGTGAGGGAACAGGGGGCTCTATCGACGGCTACACCTTC. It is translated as CASSEGTGGSIDGYTF.

CDR3 DNA sequence: TGTGCCAGTAGTATCTGGGACAGGGGCAATCAGCCCCAGCATTTT. Translation: CASSIWDRGNQPQHF. V is TRBV19 and J is TRBJ1-5; TRBD1 agrees at 9 bases. Germline V gene data show CDR1 as LNHDA and CDR2 as SQIVND (reference sequence). The V gene end was trimmed by 3 bases and the J gene end by 2 bases; junction bases not matched to a gene: 2. This CDR3 is built from 15 residues.

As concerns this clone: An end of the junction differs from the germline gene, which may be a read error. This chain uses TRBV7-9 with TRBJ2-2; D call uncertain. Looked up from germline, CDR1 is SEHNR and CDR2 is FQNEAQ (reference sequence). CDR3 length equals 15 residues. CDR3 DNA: TGTTCCAGCAGCCTTCCCTGGGCAGGCACCGGGGAGCTGTTTTTT. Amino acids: CSSSLPWAGTGELFF.

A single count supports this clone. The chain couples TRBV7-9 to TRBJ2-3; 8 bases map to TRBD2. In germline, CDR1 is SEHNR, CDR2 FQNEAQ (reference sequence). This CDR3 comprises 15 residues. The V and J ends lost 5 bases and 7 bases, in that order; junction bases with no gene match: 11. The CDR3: CASSPSGGRLNTQYF. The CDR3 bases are TGTGCCAGCAGCCCGAGCGGGGGAAGGTTGAATACGCAGTATTTT.

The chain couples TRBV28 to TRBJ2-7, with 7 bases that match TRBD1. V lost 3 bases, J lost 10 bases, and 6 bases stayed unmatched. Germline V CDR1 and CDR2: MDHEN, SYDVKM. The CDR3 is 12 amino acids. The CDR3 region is CASSLSGTVQYF. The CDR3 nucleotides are TGTGCCAGCAGTTTGTCTGGGACAGTCCAGTACTTC.

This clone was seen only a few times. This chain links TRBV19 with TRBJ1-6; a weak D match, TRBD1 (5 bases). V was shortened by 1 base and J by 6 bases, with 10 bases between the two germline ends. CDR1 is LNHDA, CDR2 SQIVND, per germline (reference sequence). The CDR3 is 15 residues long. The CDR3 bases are TGTGCCAGTAGTATAGGCAGGGAACTTAATTCACCCCTCCACTTT. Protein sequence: CASSIGRELNSPLHF.

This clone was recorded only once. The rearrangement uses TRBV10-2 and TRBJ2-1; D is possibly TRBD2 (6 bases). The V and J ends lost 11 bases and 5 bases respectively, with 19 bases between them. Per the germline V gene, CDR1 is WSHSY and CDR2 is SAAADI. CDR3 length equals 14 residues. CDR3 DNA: TGCGCCGGGGGGACCGGGACTCCCGACAATGAGCAGTTCTTC. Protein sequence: CAGGTGTPDNEQFF.

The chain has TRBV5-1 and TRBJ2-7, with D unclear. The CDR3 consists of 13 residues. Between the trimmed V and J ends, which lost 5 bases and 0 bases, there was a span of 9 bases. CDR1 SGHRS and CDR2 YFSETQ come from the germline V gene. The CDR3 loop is CASSPRSSYEQYF. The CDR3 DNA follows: TGCGCCAGCAGTCCCCGCAGCTCCTACGAGCAGTACTTC.

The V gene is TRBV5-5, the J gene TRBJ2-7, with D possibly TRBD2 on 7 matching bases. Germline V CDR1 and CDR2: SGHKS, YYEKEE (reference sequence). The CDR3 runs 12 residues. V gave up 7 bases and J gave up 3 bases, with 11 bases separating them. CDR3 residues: CASQRGGYEQYF. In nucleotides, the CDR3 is TGTGCCAGCCAGAGGGGGGGCTACGAGCAGTACTTC. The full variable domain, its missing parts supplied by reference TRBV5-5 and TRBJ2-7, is DAGVTQSPTHLIKTRGQQVTLRCSPISGHKSVSWYQQVLGQGPQFIFQYYEKEERGRGNFPDRFSARQFPNYSSELNVNALLLGDSALYLCASQRGGYEQYFGPGTRLTVT.

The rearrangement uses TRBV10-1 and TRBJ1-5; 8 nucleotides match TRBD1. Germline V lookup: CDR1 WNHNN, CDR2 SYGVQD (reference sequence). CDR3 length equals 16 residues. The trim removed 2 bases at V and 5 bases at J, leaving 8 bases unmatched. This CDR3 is CASSELGQGQDQPQHF. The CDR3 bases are TGCGCCAGCAGTGAGCTAGGACAGGGCCAGGATCAGCCCCAGCATTTT.

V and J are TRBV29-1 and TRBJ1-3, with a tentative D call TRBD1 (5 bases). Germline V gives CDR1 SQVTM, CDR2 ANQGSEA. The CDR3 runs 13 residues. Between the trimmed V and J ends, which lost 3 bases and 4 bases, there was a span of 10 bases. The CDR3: CSVDQGLGNTIYF. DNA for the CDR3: TGCAGCGTTGACCAGGGACTCGGAAACACCATATATTTT.

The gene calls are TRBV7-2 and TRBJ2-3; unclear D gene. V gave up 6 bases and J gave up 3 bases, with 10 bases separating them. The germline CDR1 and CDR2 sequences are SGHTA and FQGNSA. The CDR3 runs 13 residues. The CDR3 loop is CASSSPVTDTQYF. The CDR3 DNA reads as TGTGCCAGCAGTTCCCCGGTTACAGATACGCAGTATTTT.

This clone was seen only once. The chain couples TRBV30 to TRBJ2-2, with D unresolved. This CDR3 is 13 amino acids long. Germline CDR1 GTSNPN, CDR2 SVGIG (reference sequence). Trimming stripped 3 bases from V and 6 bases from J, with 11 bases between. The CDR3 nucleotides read TGTGCCTGGAGATTAGAAGGAGCCGGGGAGCTGTTTTTT. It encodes CAWRLEGAGELFF. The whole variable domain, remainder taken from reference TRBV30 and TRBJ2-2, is SQTIHQWPATLVQPVGSPLSLECTVEGTSNPNLYWYRQAAGRGLQLLFYSVGIGQISSEVPQNLSASRPQDRQFILSSKKLLLSDSGFYLCAWRLEGAGELFFGEGSRLTVL.

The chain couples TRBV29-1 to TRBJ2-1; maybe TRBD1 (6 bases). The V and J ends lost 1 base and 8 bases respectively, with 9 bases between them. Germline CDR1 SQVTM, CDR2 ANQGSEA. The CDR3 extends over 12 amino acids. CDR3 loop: CSVEAGHDEQFF. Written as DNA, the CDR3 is TGCAGCGTTGAAGCGGGACACGATGAGCAGTTCTTC.

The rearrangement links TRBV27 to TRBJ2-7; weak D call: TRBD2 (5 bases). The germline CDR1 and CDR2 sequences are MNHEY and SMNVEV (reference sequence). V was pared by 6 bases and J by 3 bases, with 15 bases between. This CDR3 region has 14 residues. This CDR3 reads CASSSSRPNYEQYF. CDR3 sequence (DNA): TGTGCCAGCAGCTCTAGCAGGCCAAACTACGAGCAGTACTTC.

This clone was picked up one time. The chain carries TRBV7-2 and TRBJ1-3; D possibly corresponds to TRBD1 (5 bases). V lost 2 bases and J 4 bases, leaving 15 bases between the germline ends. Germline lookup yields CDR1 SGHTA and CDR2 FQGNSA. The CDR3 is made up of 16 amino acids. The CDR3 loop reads CASSLSAGSAGNTIYF. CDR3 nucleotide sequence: TGTGCCAGCAGCTTATCGGCAGGGTCAGCCGGAAACACCATATATTTT. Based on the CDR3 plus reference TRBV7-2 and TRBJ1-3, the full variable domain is GAGVSQSPSNKVTEKGKDVELRCDPISGHTALYWYRQSLGQGLEFLIYFQGNSAPDKSGLPSDRFSAERTGGSVSTLTIQRTQQEDSAVYLCASSLSAGSAGNTIYFGEGSWLTVV.

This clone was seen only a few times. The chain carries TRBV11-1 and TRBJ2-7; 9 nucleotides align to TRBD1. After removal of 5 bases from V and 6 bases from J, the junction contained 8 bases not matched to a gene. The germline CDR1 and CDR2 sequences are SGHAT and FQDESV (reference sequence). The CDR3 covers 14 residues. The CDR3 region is CASSRGTGFGEQYF. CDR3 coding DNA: TGTGCCAGCAGCCGAGGGACAGGGTTTGGCGAGCAGTACTTC.

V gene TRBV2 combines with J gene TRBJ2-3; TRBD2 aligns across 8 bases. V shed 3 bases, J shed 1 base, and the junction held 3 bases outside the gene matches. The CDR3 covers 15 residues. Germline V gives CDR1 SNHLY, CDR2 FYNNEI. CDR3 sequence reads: CASSDAGGGTDTQYF. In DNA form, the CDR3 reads TGTGCCAGCAGTGATGCGGGGGGAGGCACAGATACGCAGTATTTT.

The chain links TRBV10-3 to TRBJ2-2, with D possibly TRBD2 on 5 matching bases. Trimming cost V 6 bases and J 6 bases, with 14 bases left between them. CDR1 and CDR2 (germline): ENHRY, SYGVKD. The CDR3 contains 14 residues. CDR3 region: CAIRRGDSAGELFF. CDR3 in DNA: TGTGCCATCAGACGGGGAGATAGCGCCGGGGAGCTGTTTTTT.

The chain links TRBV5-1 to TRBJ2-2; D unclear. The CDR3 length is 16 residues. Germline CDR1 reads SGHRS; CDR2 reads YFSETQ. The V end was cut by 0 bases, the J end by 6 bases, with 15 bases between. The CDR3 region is CASSLDSRPRAGELFF. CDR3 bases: TGCGCCAGCAGCTTGGATTCTCGGCCCCGGGCCGGGGAGCTGTTTTTT. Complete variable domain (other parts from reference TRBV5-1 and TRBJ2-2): KAGVTQTPRYLIKTRGQQVTLSCSPISGHRSVSWYQQTPGQGLQFLFEYFSETQRNKGNFPGRFSGRQFSNSRSEMNVSTLELGDSALYLCASSLDSRPRAGELFFGEGSRLTVL.